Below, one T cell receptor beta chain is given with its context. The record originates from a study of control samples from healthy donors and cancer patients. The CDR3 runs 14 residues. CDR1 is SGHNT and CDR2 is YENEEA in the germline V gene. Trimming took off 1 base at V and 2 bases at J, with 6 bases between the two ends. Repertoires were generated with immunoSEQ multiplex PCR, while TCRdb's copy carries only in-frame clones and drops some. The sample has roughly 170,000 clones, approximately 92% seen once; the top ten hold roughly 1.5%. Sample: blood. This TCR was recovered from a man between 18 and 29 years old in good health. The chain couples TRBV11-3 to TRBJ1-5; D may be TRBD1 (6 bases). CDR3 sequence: CASSLGQGNQPQHF. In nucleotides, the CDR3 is TGTGCCAGCAGCTTAGGACAGGGCAATCAGCCCCAGCATTTT.